This TCR beta chain was identified during a study of cytomegalovirus exposure and HLA in healthy donors (dated by TCRdb to 2016 to 2017). At the level of the whole study: An earlier analysis of a few hundred of the donors reported around 280 Gb of sequence data and 117 million unique TCR beta sequences obtained from about 179 million T cells. HLA typing included class I and class II loci at four-digit resolution. The genetic ancestry cluster associated with self-reported Caucasian donors included around four fifths of the 398 genotyped donors. A later analysis re-examined previously published TCR beta repertoires from 610 or so donors and added high-resolution HLA genotyping to investigate patterns of TCR occurrence. In the later analysis, no new phenotypic data were used to find candidate immune exposures; instead, reliance was placed on TCR beta sequences and their occurrence across donors. All discovery cohort repertoires had been generated on a single sequencing platform. A separate validation cohort of approximately 120 different subjects was used in addition to the roughly 640-subject first cohort. An earlier analysis of nearly 600 of the donors applied high-throughput TCR beta sequencing to assess whether each TCR beta V gene segment acted as functional or pseudogenic. Roughly 5 DR-DQ haplotypes were handled as single units for association and clustering because linkage in the cohort was strong. The study aimed to test whether signatures of past pathogen exposure could be identified by cataloging public T cell receptors. The study combined high-throughput TCR immunosequencing, statistical association of individual TCRs with disease status, and machine learning to predict cytomegalovirus infection status. Among several hundred genotyped donors of the cohort, an average of roughly 230,000 unique TCR beta nucleotide sequences was sequenced per donor, of which about 19% were non-productive. The number of typed donors differed by locus: roughly 629-630 for A, B, C, DRB1 and DQB1; 500 to 550 for DQA1; about 600 for DPA1; and some 450 for DPB1. Alongside the repertoire data, information on donor age, sex, ethnicity and CMV serostatus was compiled. Using immunosequencing, the study profiled T cell repertoires from around 670 subjects and related those repertoires to cytomegalovirus serostatus. About 320 gigabases of sequencing data and tens of millions of unique TCR sequences were included in an early release covering over 600 HLA-typed donors. A later genetic analysis used genome-wide SNP genotypes for about three fifths of the roughly 700 donors, treating that subset as a discovery cohort.

Points on this clone: Its antigen is still unknown. The input lacks base qualities; no much larger clone sits a single base away.

CDR1 and CDR2 (SGHTA, FQGNSA) derive from the germline V gene. V is cut by 3 bases and J by 8 bases, and the space between the germline ends is 10 bases. Including cysteine and phenylalanine, the CDR3 has 13 amino acids. Here the CDR3 DNA is all that survives: 39 bases in frame from base 1. The paper's findings and limits, for the study overall: In vitro tests confirmed that a few of the cytomegalovirus-associated TCR beta chains recognize cytomegalovirus antigens. CMV serostatus was the only immune exposure information available for the cohort. Because counts were too low, 15 to 20 rarely observed V segments, including chromosome 9 orphons, were excluded from the earlier analysis of 587 of the donors. The cohort was sequenced for TCR beta chains only, and without alpha or paired-chain data the features that could be detected were limited. It was suggested by the authors that the approach could potentially be generalized to other disease states and immunological phenotypes. A group of highly shared sequence variants was considered likely to be a technical artifact of the sequencing pipeline. V-gene and J-gene trimming of TCR beta chains was associated with a missense DCLRE1C variant in a later genetic analysis, and the association was replicated in an independent cohort. The study listed approximately 160 TCR beta chains as associated with cytomegalovirus. According to a later analysis, parvovirus B19, influenza, CMV and Epstein-Barr virus appeared linked to several top co-occurrence clusters. Because HLA typing was missing for some donors at each locus, association tests included only the typed subset. In an earlier analysis of around 600 of the donors, most TCR beta V segments were observed in productive rearrangements about 87% or about 30% of the time, broadly matching IMGT annotations. Correlated functional status among segregating V segments might reflect linkage disequilibrium, but an unknown experimental factor could not be ruled out. Specific HLA alleles were associated with over 15,000 TCR beta sequences at a false discovery rate of 0.05 in a later analysis. When HLA alleles, especially DR and DQ, strongly co-occurred, TCR associations were difficult to assign to individual alleles. In both the original and validation cohorts, the classifier was reported to diagnose cytomegalovirus status with high specificity and sensitivity. Compared with the roughly 600-donor mean, donors in an Asian-associated ancestry cluster had fewer N-insertions in productive TCRs, according to a later genetic analysis. Most TCR sequences were seen in very few donors, while some public TCRs were found in many individuals. A later analysis found that HLA-associated TCR beta chains were more clonally expanded and had lower generation probabilities than equally common non-associated chains. A later analysis found that TCR association rates varied across HLA loci, with DRB1 alleles showing the most associated TCRs and HLA-C alleles the fewest. A later analysis found that most CMV-associated TCR beta chains appeared HLA-restricted, with HLA associations seemingly driven largely by CMV exposure. Some IMGT-functional V segments, including TRBV6-2 and TRBV6-3, could not be distinguished by the 87-base-pair reads and were therefore excluded. A further reported finding was that TCR beta sequences accurately predicted the HLA-A and HLA-B alleles for most subjects in the first cohort. Presence/absence analyses assumed roughly uniform sequencing depth across donors, an assumption that may not hold.

The cohort comprised around 700 healthy bone marrow donors. All cohort members were sampled while nominally healthy, although unrecorded immune exposures were likely present. The donor was CMV seronegative and was included in the group of 352 seronegative cohort members. Every donor gave a peripheral blood sample, and the peripheral blood mononuclear cells from that sample were used for TCR beta sequencing. The Qiagen DNeasy Blood Extraction Kit was used to extract genomic DNA from the blood cell samples. Libraries were built with the immunoSEQ multiplex PCR assay. The multiplex PCR relied on a mix of 60 forward primers for TCR Vbeta segments and 13 reverse primers for TCR Jbeta segments. The CDR3 region of rearranged TCR beta genes was amplified from genomic DNA by a multiplex PCR assay. The Illumina HiSeq System was used to sequence the amplified TCR beta libraries as 87-base-pair reads. The authors processed their data as follows. Across the roughly 670 repertoires, a later analysis counted about 81 million unique TCR beta chains, 8.5 million to 12 million of which were shared by at least two donors. Raw reads were error-corrected and collapsed into unique sequences by a nearest-neighbor algorithm in which closely related sequences were merged to remove PCR and sequencing errors. CDR3 sequences were aligned to IMGT reference sequences to assign V, D and J gene segments. For a sequence to be retained, a match of at least six nucleotides to both a V gene segment and a J gene segment was required. Rearrangements were classified as productive when the CDR3 lacked stop codons and remained in frame with V and J, and all other rearrangements were classified as non-productive. CDR3 was defined according to IMGT convention as the region running from the second conserved V-encoded cysteine to the conserved J-encoded phenylalanine. In an earlier analysis of some 550 of the donors, sequences lacking an unambiguous match to a single V gene segment were excluded. In an earlier analysis of some 590 of the donors, a V segment was called functional when productive rearrangements were above 56.7%, and segregating when the standard deviation between donors exceeded 5%. A statistical classification framework was built to diagnose cytomegalovirus status from the catalog of TCR beta chain sequences. A later analysis assigned V and J genes by comparing TCR nucleotide sequences with IMGT/GENE-DB human TR gene sequences. In a later analysis, CDR3 sequences and most-parsimonious VDJ recombination scenarios were assigned using the TCRdist pipeline. In a later analysis, each TCR beta chain was defined by its CDR3 amino acid sequence together with its V-gene family, and reads without a unique V-gene family were excluded. A later analysis removed several hundred highly shared, low-generation-probability nucleotide sequences to deal with suspected cross-contamination and a sequencing artifact. A later analysis calculated a clonal expansion index for each public chain from normalized within-repertoire ranks of inferred template counts. A later analysis computed generation probabilities with a VDJ recombination model fitted to out-of-frame rearrangements, and checked the results against IGoR. In a later analysis, TCR-TCR, TCR-HLA and TCR-CMV co-occurrence was scored with hypergeometric tests, and a repertoire-size bias correction was applied to TCR pairs. To estimate false discovery rates, a later analysis permuted the HLA or CMV assignments 20 times. In a later analysis, co-occurring TCRs were grouped using DBSCAN, with TCRdist sequence similarity added in when clustering inside HLA-allele-positive subsets. Repertoires with fewer than 30,000 or more than 120,000 public chains were left out of co-occurrence clustering, as were a few repertoires with anomalous nucleotide sharing. TCRdb took this table from immuneACCESS and kept in-frame rearrangements with V and J called. Such tables lack part of the clones; where checked against another copy, unresolved V genes explain under half of the gap, and the rest is unexplained. That table furnishes V, J and clone size, whereas the DNA furnished D and trimming. The sample records some 220,000 clones, about 80% of which are singletons. Approximately 0.5% of the sample goes to the ten largest clones.

Sequencing input: PBMCs. The rearranged segments are TRBV7-2 and TRBJ1-4; the D gene is perhaps TRBD1, from 5 matching bases. This sequence was found in a woman between 40 and 55 years old in good health and CMV-seronegative. The CDR3 reads as follows: CASSFGGGEKLFF. The base sequence is TGTGCCAGCAGCTTCGGGGGAGGCGAAAAACTGTTTTTT.